This TCR beta chain is from a study of cytomegalovirus exposure and HLA in healthy donors (TCRdb year 2017). Some background on the complete study: An earlier analysis of roughly 630 of the donors reported roughly 270 Gb of sequence data and more than 90 million unique TCR beta sequences from around 200 million T cells. The study aimed to test whether cataloging public T cell receptors could reveal signatures of past pathogen exposure. Of the roughly 400 genotyped donors, roughly 80% were placed in the genetic ancestry cluster associated with self-reported Caucasian donors. In an earlier analysis of 500 to 650 of the donors, high-throughput TCR beta sequencing was used to judge whether each TCR beta V gene segment behaved as functional or pseudogenic. Donor age, sex, ethnicity and CMV serostatus were collected together with the repertoire data. The study profiled the T cell repertoires of hundreds of subjects by immunosequencing and related them to cytomegalovirus serostatus. Rather than using new phenotypic data, the later analysis identified candidate immune exposures from TCR beta sequences and from how often those sequences occurred across donors. An early release that covered about 600 HLA-typed donors contained 300 to 350 gigabases of sequencing data and tens of millions of unique TCR sequences. About five DR-DQ haplotypes were handled as single units for association and clustering because linkage in the cohort was strong. On average, roughly 200,000 unique TCR beta nucleotide sequences were sequenced per donor among a few hundred genotyped donors of the cohort, with roughly a sixth of those sequences being non-productive. To predict cytomegalovirus infection status, the study brought together high-throughput TCR immunosequencing, statistical association of individual TCRs with disease status, and machine learning. All discovery cohort repertoires had been generated using a single sequencing platform. Genome-wide SNP genotypes for about three fifths of the 666 donors were used in a later genetic analysis, which treated that subset as a discovery cohort. In a later analysis, previously published TCR beta repertoires from about 670 donors were re-analyzed and high-resolution HLA genotyping was added so that TCR occurrence patterns could be studied. HLA typing included class I and class II loci at four-digit resolution. In addition to the first cohort of roughly 670 subjects, a separate validation cohort of around 110 different subjects was used. The number of donors typed differed by locus, with about 629-630 for A, B, C, DRB1 and DQB1, roughly 520 for DQA1, nearly 610 for DPA1, and around 460 for DPB1.

Paper-wide results and their limitations: Presence/absence analyses assumed roughly uniform sequencing depth across donors, an assumption that may not hold. In a later analysis, HLA-associated TCR beta chains were found to be more clonally expanded and to have lower generation probabilities than equally common non-associated chains. It was suggested by the authors that the approach could potentially be generalized to other disease states and immunological phenotypes. A cluster of highly shared sequence variants was judged likely to be a technical artifact of the sequencing pipeline. An association between a missense DCLRE1C variant and V-gene and J-gene trimming of TCR beta chains was found in a later genetic analysis and replicated in an independent cohort. In a later analysis, the rate of TCR association differed among HLA loci, with DRB1 alleles having the most associated TCRs and HLA-C alleles having the fewest. In the study, approximately 150 TCR beta chains were listed as associated with cytomegalovirus. A further reported finding was that TCR beta sequences accurately predicted the HLA-A and HLA-B alleles for most subjects in the first cohort. Broadly in line with IMGT annotations, most TCR beta V segments showed up in productive rearrangements about 87% or about 30% of the time in an earlier analysis of roughly 590 of the donors. The cohort was sequenced for TCR beta chains only, and without alpha or paired-chain data the features that could be detected were limited. A few of the identified cytomegalovirus-associated TCR beta chains were confirmed in vitro to be specific for cytomegalovirus antigens. Most TCR sequences were seen in very few donors, while some public TCRs were found in many individuals. Cytomegalovirus status was reported to be diagnosed by the classifier with high specificity and sensitivity in both the original and validation cohorts. Correlated functional status among segregating V segments might be attributable to linkage disequilibrium, but an unknown experimental factor could not be ruled out. A later genetic analysis reported fewer N-insertions in productive TCRs among donors in an Asian-associated ancestry cluster than the roughly 720-donor mean. A later analysis reported that several top co-occurrence clusters appeared linked to parvovirus B19, influenza, CMV and Epstein-Barr virus. HLA typing was unavailable for some donors at each locus, so association tests used only the typed subset. Specific HLA alleles were associated with 15,000 to 20,000 TCR beta sequences at a false discovery rate of 0.05 in a later analysis. Some IMGT-functional V segments, including TRBV6-2 and TRBV6-3, could not be distinguished by the 87-base-pair reads and were therefore excluded. Because counts were too low, 15 to 20 rarely observed V segments, including chromosome 9 orphons, were excluded from the earlier analysis of a few hundred of the donors. Most CMV-associated TCR beta chains appeared to be HLA-restricted in a later analysis, and the HLA associations seemed to be driven largely by CMV exposure. Strong co-occurrence of HLA alleles, especially DR and DQ, made assigning TCR associations to individual alleles difficult. The only immune exposure information available for the cohort was CMV serostatus.

The table lists this clone with a few counts. The specificity of this receptor is unknown. Base qualities are not provided; no much larger clone lies one nucleotide away. The cohort was made up of about 670 healthy bone marrow donors. All cohort members were sampled while nominally healthy, although unrecorded immune exposures were likely present. The donor tested CMV seropositive and was one of the 289 seropositive cohort members. Every donor gave a peripheral blood sample, and the peripheral blood mononuclear cells from that sample were used for TCR beta sequencing. Genomic DNA extraction from the blood cell samples was performed with the Qiagen DNeasy Blood Extraction Kit. Library preparation used the immunoSEQ multiplex PCR assay. For the multiplex PCR, a mixture combining 60 forward primers for TCR Vbeta segments and 13 reverse primers for TCR Jbeta segments was used. A multiplex PCR assay on genomic DNA amplified the CDR3 region of rearranged TCR beta genes. On the Illumina HiSeq System, the amplified TCR beta libraries were sequenced as 87-base-pair reads. Turning to the authors' computational methods: A later analysis tallied around 80 million unique TCR beta chains across the 666 repertoires, and around 9.9 million of those chains were shared by two or more donors. Raw reads were error-corrected and collapsed into unique sequences by a nearest-neighbor algorithm in which closely related sequences were merged to remove PCR and sequencing errors. Alignment of CDR3 sequences to IMGT reference sequences was used to assign V, D and J gene segments. For a sequence to be retained, a match of at least six nucleotides to both a V gene segment and a J gene segment was required. A rearrangement counted as productive if the CDR3 had no stop codons and remained in frame with V and J, and every other rearrangement counted as non-productive. CDR3 was defined according to IMGT convention as the region running from the second conserved V-encoded cysteine to the conserved J-encoded phenylalanine. The earlier analysis of more than 450 of the donors excluded sequences that lacked an unambiguous match to a single V gene segment. In an earlier analysis of more than 500 of the donors, a V segment was called functional when productive rearrangements were above 56.7%, and segregating when the standard deviation between donors exceeded 5%. A statistical classification framework was built to diagnose cytomegalovirus status from the catalog of TCR beta chain sequences. In a later analysis, TCR nucleotide sequences were compared against IMGT/GENE-DB human TR gene sequences so that V and J genes could be assigned. A later analysis assigned CDR3 sequences and most-parsimonious VDJ recombination scenarios with the TCRdist pipeline. A later analysis defined each TCR beta chain by its CDR3 amino acid sequence plus V-gene family, and excluded reads lacking a unique V-gene family. As a way to deal with suspected cross-contamination and a sequencing artifact, a later analysis dropped 450 to 700 nucleotide sequences that were highly shared and had low generation probability. A later analysis calculated a clonal expansion index for each public chain from normalized within-repertoire ranks of inferred template counts. Generation probabilities in a later analysis came from a VDJ recombination model fitted to out-of-frame rearrangements, and those results were checked against IGoR. In a later analysis, hypergeometric tests were used to score TCR-TCR, TCR-HLA and TCR-CMV co-occurrence, with a repertoire-size bias correction applied to TCR pairs. In a later analysis, false discovery rates were estimated by permuting HLA or CMV assignments 20 times. In a later analysis, co-occurring TCRs were grouped using DBSCAN, and TCRdist sequence similarity was added for clustering within HLA-allele-positive subsets. Repertoires with fewer than 30,000 or more than 120,000 public chains, plus five repertoires with anomalous nucleotide sharing, were excluded from co-occurrence clustering. TCRdb limited this immuneACCESS table to in-frame rearrangements with V and J called. A share of clones is missing; checked studies link under half to unresolved V genes, and the rest is unexplained. V and J calls and clone size are copied from that table; D and trimming were computed from the DNA. The sample table contains over 95,000 clones; only one count was recorded for 60% to 80% of them. The ten largest clones capture roughly 8.3% of the sample.

Trimming leaves V shorter by 4 bases and J shorter by 3 bases, with the junction holding 0 bases beyond the gene matches. Looking up the germline V gene (reference sequence) yields CDR1 PRHDT and CDR2 FYEKMQ. From its cysteine to its phenylalanine, the CDR3 spans 14 amino acids. Left in the record is the CDR3 DNA by itself, 42 bases read in frame from the first base. This sequence originates from a young man in good health and CMV-seropositive. The chain couples TRBV13 to TRBJ2-5; 12 junctional bases match TRBD2. The sample was PBMCs. At the DNA level, the sequence is TGTGCCAGCAGCTCTAGCGGGGGGGAAGAGACCCAGTACTTC. This is translated as CASSSSGGEETQYF. The entire variable domain, with the stretches around the CDR3 drawn from the reference TRBV13 and TRBJ2-5 proteins, is AAGVIQSPRHLIKEKRETATLKCYPIPRHDTVYWYQQGPGQDPQFLISFYEKMQSDKGSIPDRFSAQQFSDYHSELNMSSLELGDSALYFCASSSSGGEETQYFGPGTRLLVL.